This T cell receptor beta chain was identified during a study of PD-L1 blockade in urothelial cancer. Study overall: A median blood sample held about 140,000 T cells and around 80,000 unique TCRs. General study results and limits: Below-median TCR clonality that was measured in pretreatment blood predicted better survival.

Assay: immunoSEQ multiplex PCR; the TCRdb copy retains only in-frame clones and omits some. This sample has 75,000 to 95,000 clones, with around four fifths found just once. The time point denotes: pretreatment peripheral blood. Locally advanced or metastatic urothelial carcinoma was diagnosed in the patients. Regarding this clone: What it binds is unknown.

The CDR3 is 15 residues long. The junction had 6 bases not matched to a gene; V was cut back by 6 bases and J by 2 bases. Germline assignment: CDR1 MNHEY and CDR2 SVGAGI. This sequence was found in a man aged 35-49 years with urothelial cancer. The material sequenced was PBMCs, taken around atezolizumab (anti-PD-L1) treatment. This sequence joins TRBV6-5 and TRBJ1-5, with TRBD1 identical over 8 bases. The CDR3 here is CASSPRGRGNQPQHF. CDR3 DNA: TGTGCCAGCAGCCCCAGGGGGCGCGGCAATCAGCCCCAGCATTTT.